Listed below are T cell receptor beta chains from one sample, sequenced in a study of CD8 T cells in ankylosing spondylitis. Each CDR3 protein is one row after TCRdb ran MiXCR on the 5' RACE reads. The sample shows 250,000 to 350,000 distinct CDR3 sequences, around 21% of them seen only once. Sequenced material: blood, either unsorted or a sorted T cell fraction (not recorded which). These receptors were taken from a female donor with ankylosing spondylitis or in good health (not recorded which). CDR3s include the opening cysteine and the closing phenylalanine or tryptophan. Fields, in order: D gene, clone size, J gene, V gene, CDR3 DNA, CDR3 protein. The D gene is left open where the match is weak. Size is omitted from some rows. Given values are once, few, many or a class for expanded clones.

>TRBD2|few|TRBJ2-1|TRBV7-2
TGTGCCAGCAGCTCCGGGACTAGGAGTTACAATGAGCAGTTCTTC
CASSSGTRSYNEQFF
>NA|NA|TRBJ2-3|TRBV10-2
TGCGCCAGCAGGGATGCGGGCAGCACAGATACGCAGTATTTT
CASRDAGSTDTQYF
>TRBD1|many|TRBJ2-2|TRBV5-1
TGCGCCAGCAGCTTAACGACAGGGCAGACCGGGGAGCTGTTTTTT
CASSLTTGQTGELFF
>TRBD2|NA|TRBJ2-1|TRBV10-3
TGTGCCACCAGACTAGCGGGAGTGTCCTACAATGAGCAGTTCTTC
CATRLAGVSYNEQFF
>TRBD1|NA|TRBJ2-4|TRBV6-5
TGTGCCAGCAGTTCAAGAGACAGGGGGCAGGACATTCAGTACTTC
CASSSRDRGQDIQYF
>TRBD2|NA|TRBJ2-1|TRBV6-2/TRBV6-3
TGTGCCAGCAGCACCGGGGCTAGCGGGAGTAGCTATGAGCAGTTCTTC
CASSTGASGSSYEQFF
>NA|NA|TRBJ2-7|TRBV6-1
TGTGCCAGCAGAGCCCTAGGTGTGGACGAGCAGTACTTC
CASRALGVDEQYF
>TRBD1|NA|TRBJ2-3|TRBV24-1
TGTGCCACCAGTGACCGGGACAGGGATGGGACAGATACGCAGTATTTT
CATSDRDRDGTDTQYF
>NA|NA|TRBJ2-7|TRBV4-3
TGCGCCAGCAGCCACCGCCCAGGAGGGGTATACGAGCAGTACTTC
CASSHRPGGVYEQYF
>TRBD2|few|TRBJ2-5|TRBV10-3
TGTGCCATCAGTGAGCGTTTTAGCGGGCGCCAAGAGACCCAGTACTTC
CAISERFSGRQETQYF
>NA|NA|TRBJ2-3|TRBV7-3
TGTGCCAGCAGCTCACTAGGGACAGATACGCAGTATTTT
CASSSLGTDTQYF
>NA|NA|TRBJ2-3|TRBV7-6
TGTGCCAGCAGCTTAGAACTTAAAACAGATACGCAGTATTTT
CASSLELKTDTQYF
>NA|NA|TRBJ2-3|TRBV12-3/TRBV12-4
TGTGCCCTAGGAGGACCCCGCGGCGATACGCAGTATTTT
CALGGPRGDTQYF
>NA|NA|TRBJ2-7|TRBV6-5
TGTGCCAGCAGTTACTCGTTGCGGCTAGCAGGGGAGCAGTACTTC
CASSYSLRLAGEQYF
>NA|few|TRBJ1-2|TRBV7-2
TGTGCCAGCAGCTTTAATAAGGGACACTATGGCTACACCTTC
CASSFNKGHYGYTF
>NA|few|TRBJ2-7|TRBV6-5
TGTGCCAGCAGTTACACCAACGAGCAGTACTTC
CASSYTNEQYF
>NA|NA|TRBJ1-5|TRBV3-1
TGTGCCAGCAGCCAAGACAGAACCCCCAATCAGCCCCAGCATTTT
CASSQDRTPNQPQHF
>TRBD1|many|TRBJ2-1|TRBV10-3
TGTGCCATCGCCCCGGGACAGAGCTCCTACAATGAGCAGTTCTTC
CAIAPGQSSYNEQFF
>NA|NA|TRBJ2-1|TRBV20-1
TGCAGTGCTAGAGTAGACTTCTACAATGAGCAGTTCTTC
CSARVDFYNEQFF
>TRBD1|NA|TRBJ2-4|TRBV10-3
TGTGCCATCAGCCTGGACAGGGCCAAAAACATTCAGTACTTC
CAISLDRAKNIQYF
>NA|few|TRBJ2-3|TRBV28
TGTGCCAGCAGCTGGAGAACAGATACGCAGTATTTT
CASSWRTDTQYF
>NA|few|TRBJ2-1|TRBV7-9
TGTGCCAGCAGCTTCGGGGGCGGGGTGGGATACAATGAGCAGTTCTTC
CASSFGGGVGYNEQFF
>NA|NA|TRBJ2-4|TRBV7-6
TGTGCCAGCAGCTCGGGGTCCCGGAATGGGGGGATTCAGTACTTC
CASSSGSRNGGIQYF
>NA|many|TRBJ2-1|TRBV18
TGTGCCAGCTCACCAGACAGCGTCCCCTCAGGTAGTGAGCAGTTCTTC
CASSPDSVPSGSEQFF
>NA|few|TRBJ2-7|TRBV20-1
TGCAGCGTACTTTTGAGCTCCTACGAGCAGTACTTC
CSVLLSSYEQYF
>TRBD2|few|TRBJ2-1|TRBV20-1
TGCAGTGCTCCCACTAGCGGGAGGCCCAGGAGACAGCAGTTCTTC
CSAPTSGRPRRQQFF
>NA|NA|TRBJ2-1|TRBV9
TGTGCCAGCAGCGTAGGAGGGAAGTACAATGAGCAGTTCTTC
CASSVGGKYNEQFF
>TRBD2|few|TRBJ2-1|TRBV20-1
TGCAGTGCTAGAGATAGGTCTAGCGGGGGTGGGCACTACAATGAGCAGTTCTTC
CSARDRSSGGGHYNEQFF
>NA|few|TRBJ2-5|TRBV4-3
TGCGCCAGCAGCCAAGATCTGGGGGCAGACCAAGAGACCCAGTACTTC
CASSQDLGADQETQYF
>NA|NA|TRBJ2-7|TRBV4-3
TGCGCCAGCAGCATGGAACTTGCAACCGCCTACGAGCAGTACTTC
CASSMELATAYEQYF
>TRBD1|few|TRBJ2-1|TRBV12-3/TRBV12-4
TGTGCCAGCAGTTGGGGGACAGGGAGATACAATGAGCAGTTCTTC
CASSWGTGRYNEQFF
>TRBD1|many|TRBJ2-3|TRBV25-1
TGTGCCAGCAGTGAATTCAGAGCGGGACAGGGTATTGATACGCAGTATTTT
CASSEFRAGQGIDTQYF
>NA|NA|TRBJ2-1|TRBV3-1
TGTGCCAGCAGCTCGGGAGTCCTAGGGTACAATGAGCAGTTCTTC
CASSSGVLGYNEQFF
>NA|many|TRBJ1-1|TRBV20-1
TGCAGTGCTCTAGCCCCACAGGTGACAGCTTTCTTT
CSALAPQVTAFF
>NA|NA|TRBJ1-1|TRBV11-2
TGTGCCAGCAGCTTACCAGGGTTGTACACTGAAGCTTTCTTT
CASSLPGLYTEAFF
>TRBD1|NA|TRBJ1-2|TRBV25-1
TGTGCCAGCAGTGACTGGACAGGGGGAGGTGGTGGCTACACCTTC
CASSDWTGGGGGYTF
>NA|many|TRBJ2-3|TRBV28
TGTGCCAGCAGCCTCACTTCAAGTACGCAGTATTTT
CASSLTSSTQYF
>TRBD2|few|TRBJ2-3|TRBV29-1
TGCAGCGTTGAAGATCCCCGGGAGGGCCTAGATACGCAGTATTTT
CSVEDPREGLDTQYF
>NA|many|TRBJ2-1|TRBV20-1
TGCAGTGCTGGGAGGGGGGCGGACAATGAGCAGTTCTTC
CSAGRGADNEQFF
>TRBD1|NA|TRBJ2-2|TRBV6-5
TGTGCCAGCAGTTACTCTCCACAGGGGTACACCGGGAAGCTGTTTTTT
CASSYSPQGYTGKLFF
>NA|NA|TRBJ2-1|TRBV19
TGTGCCAGTAGCCCACAGCCAGGTGCTAGAGGACCTACATCCCACAATGAGCAGTTCTTC
CASSPQPGARGPTSHNEQFF
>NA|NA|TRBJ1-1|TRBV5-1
TGCGCCAGCAGCACCTTTAAGCAGGGACCGAACACTGAAGCTTTCTTT
CASSTFKQGPNTEAFF
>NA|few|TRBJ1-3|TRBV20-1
TGCAGTGCTAGAGTTCTCGGGGGTACGGGAAACACCATATATTTT
CSARVLGGTGNTIYF
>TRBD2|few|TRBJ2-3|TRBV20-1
TGCAGTGCTACTAGCGGGGGCTTCACAGATACGCAGTATTTT
CSATSGGFTDTQYF
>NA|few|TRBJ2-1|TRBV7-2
TGTGCCAGCAACACTCGCGGGACAGAGCAGTTCTTC
CASNTRGTEQFF
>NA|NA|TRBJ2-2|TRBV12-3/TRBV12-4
TGTGCCAGCAGAATGGAGCCGGGGGAGCTGTCTTTT
CASRMEPGELSF
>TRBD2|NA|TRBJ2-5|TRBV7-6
TGTGCCAGCAGCTTAGGACTCAGCGGGAGAGAGACCCAGTACTTC
CASSLGLSGRETQYF
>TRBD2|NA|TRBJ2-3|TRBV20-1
TGCAGTGCCTCATTAGGACTAGCGGGAGGGTCAGATACGCAGTATTTT
CSASLGLAGGSDTQYF
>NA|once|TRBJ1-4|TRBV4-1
TGCGCCAGCAGCCAGCAAGTTCCAGAACAACTGTTTTTT
CASSQQVPEQLFF
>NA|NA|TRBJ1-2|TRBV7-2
TGTGCCAGCAGCCCCGTAGGGGGGCGGGGAGGTGGCTACACCTTC
CASSPVGGRGGGYTF
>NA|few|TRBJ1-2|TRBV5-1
TGCGCCAGCAGCCCTTGGACAGATAACTATGGCTACACCTTC
CASSPWTDNYGYTF
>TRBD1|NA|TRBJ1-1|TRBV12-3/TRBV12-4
TGTGCCAGCAGTTCCAGACAGGGGTACACTGAAGCTTTCTTT
CASSSRQGYTEAFF
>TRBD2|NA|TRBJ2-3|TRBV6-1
TGTGCCAGCAGGACTAGCGGGAGAGCAGATACGCAGTATTTT
CASRTSGRADTQYF